One TCR beta chain is described in this entry. The antigen remains unidentified. The junction does not match germline at one end; this may be a read error. The data derive from a study of CD8 T cells in ankylosing spondylitis. Study observations and caveats: Ankylosing spondylitis blood appeared to carry a characteristic TCR beta motif of roughly 8 highly homologous variants.

Germline CDR1 SSHAT, CDR2 FNYEAQ (reference sequence). The CDR3 loop spans 13 amino acids. MiXCR, applied by TCRdb to the 5' RACE reads, yields one record per CDR3 protein. The repertoire holds 220,000 or so distinct CDR3 sequences, with roughly 18% as singletons. The material sequenced was blood, either unsorted or a sorted T cell fraction (not recorded which). This TCR was sampled from a male donor with ankylosing spondylitis. This chain uses TRBV7-7 with TRBJ2-3; unclear D gene. CDR3 loop: CASSPRPVDTQYF. In DNA, the CDR3 is TGTGCTAGCAGCCCAAGGCCAGTAGATACGCAGTATTTT.